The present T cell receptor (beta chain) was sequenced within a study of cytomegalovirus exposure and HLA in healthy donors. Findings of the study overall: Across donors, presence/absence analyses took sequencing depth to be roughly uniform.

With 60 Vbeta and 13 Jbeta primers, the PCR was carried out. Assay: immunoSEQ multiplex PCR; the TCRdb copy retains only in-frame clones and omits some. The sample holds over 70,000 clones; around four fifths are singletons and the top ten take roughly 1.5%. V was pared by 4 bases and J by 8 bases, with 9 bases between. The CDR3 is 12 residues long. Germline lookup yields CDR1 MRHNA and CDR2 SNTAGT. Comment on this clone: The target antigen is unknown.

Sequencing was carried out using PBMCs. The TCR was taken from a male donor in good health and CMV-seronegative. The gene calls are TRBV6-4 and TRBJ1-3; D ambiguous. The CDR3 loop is CASSGTRDTIYF. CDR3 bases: TGTGCCAGCAGTGGGACTAGGGACACCATATATTTT.